These 22 T cell receptor beta chains originate from one sample sequenced in a study of T cells in Graves' hyperthyroidism and ophthalmopathy. Authors of the study amplified TCR beta CDR3 regions from RNA transcripts. The TCR CDR3 was amplified in a first-round RT-PCR using the HTBI primer set. TCRdb reprocessed the multiplex PCR reads with MiXCR, giving one entry per CDR3 protein. The sample lists a few hundred thousand distinct CDR3 sequences; 46% were seen once. Material for sequencing was peripheral blood or thyroid tissue (not recorded which). These receptors came from a woman between 18 and 29 years old with Graves' hyperthyroidism.

Turning to this clonotype: At one end the junction does not follow the germline gene, possibly because of a read error. V usage is TRBV18 and J usage is TRBJ2-7; tentative D call: TRBD2 (6 bases). CDR3 length equals 14 residues. Per the germline V gene, CDR1 is KGHSH and CDR2 is LQKENI. CDR3 loop: CASSPGGSSYGQYF. CDR3 nucleotides: TGTGCCAGCTCACCGGGGGGAAGCTCCTACGGGCAGTACTTC.

Many counts were recorded for this clonotype. This chain connects TRBV3-1 to TRBJ1-1; TRBD1 aligns across 9 bases. The V and J ends lost 0 bases and 8 bases, in that order; junction bases with no gene match: 7. The CDR3 is made up of 15 amino acids. Germline CDR1 is LGHDT and CDR2 is YNNKEL (reference sequence). CDR3 sequence reads: CASSQDLRTGVEAFF. In nucleotides, the CDR3 is TGTGCCAGCAGCCAAGATCTCAGGACAGGGGTCGAAGCTTTCTTT.

This clonotype has just one count. The chain combines TRBV20-1 with TRBJ1-6; no definite D call. CDR1 and CDR2 (germline): DFQATT, SNEGSKA (reference sequence). This CDR3 is built from 17 residues. Trimming took off 6 bases at V and 3 bases at J, with 21 bases between the two ends. Written as DNA, the CDR3 is TGCAGTGCCCCGCGTCTTGGGGTAGAGGACTATAATTCACCCCTCCACTTT. Amino acids: CSAPRLGVEDYNSPLHF.

This rearrangement joins TRBV20-1 to TRBJ2-5; D perhaps matches TRBD1 (6 bases). The CDR3 is 14 amino acids. V dropped 0 bases and J dropped 2 bases, with 10 bases sitting between them. The germline CDR1 and CDR2 sequences are DFQATT and SNEGSKA (reference sequence). In DNA, the CDR3 is TGCAGTGCTAGAGATGGGACAATACAAGAGACCCAGTACTTC. Translation gives CSARDGTIQETQYF.

The chain joins TRBV24-1 to TRBJ1-5; TRBD1 is a possible D gene (5 bases). There are 19 residues in the CDR3. V was clipped by 4 bases and J by 3 bases, with 24 bases between them. From germline, CDR1 is KGHDR and CDR2 SFDVKD. In nucleotides, the CDR3 is TGTGCCACCAGTGACGGCGGGACTAGCGGCCGGTTCTACAATCAGCCCCAGCATTTT. Translating gives CATSDGGTSGRFYNQPQHF.

The rearrangement joins TRBV24-1 to TRBJ2-5, with D possibly being TRBD1 or TRBD2 (5 bases each). The V end lost 5 bases, the J end lost 7 bases, and 10 bases lay between the germline ends. The CDR3 consists of 12 residues. From germline, CDR1 is KGHDR and CDR2 SFDVKD. Here the CDR3 reads CATSGDGATQYF. The CDR3 nucleotides read TGTGCCACCAGTGGGGACGGTGCGACCCAGTACTTC.

This clonotype has ten or more counts. The rearrangement uses TRBV4-2 and TRBJ2-7; D gene unclear. Germline CDR1 is LGHNA and CDR2 is YNFKEQ. The CDR3 runs to 12 residues. Trimming shortened V by 1 base and J by 3 bases, and 4 bases separated the two germline ends. The CDR3 here is CASSQADYEQYF. In nucleotides, the CDR3 is TGTGCCAGCAGCCAAGCCGACTACGAGCAGTACTTC.

The chain recombines TRBV24-1 with TRBJ1-1, with TRBD1 identical over 8 bases. The V gene's germline CDR1 is KGHDR and CDR2 SFDVKD. The CDR3 has 15 residues. Trimming at V came to 6 bases and at J to 3 bases, leaving 8 bases not matched to a gene. In DNA form, the CDR3 reads TGTGCCACCAGTCCAGGGGGCTTTGGGTACACTGAAGCTTTCTTT. As protein: CATSPGGFGYTEAFF.

This clonotype was seen many times. The V gene is TRBV24-1, the J gene TRBJ1-5; possible D gene TRBD1, 5 bases. This CDR3 has 14 amino acids. Germline CDR1 is KGHDR and CDR2 is SFDVKD. Trimming pared 4 bases from V and 7 bases from J, leaving 13 bases between. CDR3 sequence (DNA): TGTGCCACCAGTGACCCCCAGGGATTGCAGCCCCAGCATTTT. Translating gives CATSDPQGLQPQHF.

Remarks on this clonotype: This may be a read error, as it is one base from a much larger clone. This rearrangement joins TRBV11-2 to TRBJ1-5; a possible D gene is TRBD1 (5 bases). The length of the CDR3 is 17 residues. CDR1 is SGHAT and CDR2 is FQNNGV in the germline V gene. CDR3 DNA sequence: TGTGCCGGCAGCTTAAAGGCCGTCAGGGATAGCAATCAGCCCCAGCATTTT. It translates to CAGSLKAVRDSNQPQHF.

The V and J genes are TRBV5-1 and TRBJ1-1; 9 bases fit TRBD1. The germline V gene has CDR1 SGHRS and CDR2 YFSETQ. Trimming cost V 5 bases and J 4 bases; bases outside gene matches: 6. The CDR3 contains 14 residues. CDR3 bases: TGCGCCAGCAGACCAGGGACAGGGCGCACTGAAGCTTTCTTT. It is translated as CASRPGTGRTEAFF.

This clonotype has at least ten counts. The chain has TRBV4-3 and TRBJ2-7; perhaps TRBD2 as D (6 bases). There are 14 residues in the CDR3. Germline CDR1 LGHNA, CDR2 YSLEER. Deletions cut 4 bases from V and 2 bases from J, with 12 bases between. In DNA, the CDR3 is TGCGCCAGCAGCCCCTACGGGGGACCCTACGAGCAGTACTTC. It is translated as CASSPYGGPYEQYF.

V is TRBV7-6 and J is TRBJ2-7, with TRBD1 matching over 8 bases. Germline values: CDR1 SGHVS, CDR2 FNYEAQ. J lost 6 bases, V lost 5 bases, and 12 bases had no gene match. This CDR3 region has 15 residues. The CDR3 region has the DNA TGTGCCAGCAGCCCCCTTGTGATCGGGACAGGCGAGCAGTACTTC. It translates to CASSPLVIGTGEQYF.

This clonotype showed up many times. The rearrangement joins TRBV29-1 to TRBJ2-7, with 9 bases identical to TRBD2. J gave up 1 base and V 3 bases, and 1 base lay outside the gene matches. This CDR3 contains 13 residues. Germline V CDR1 and CDR2: SQVTM, ANQGSEA. CDR3 sequence: CSVETSGSYEQYF. CDR3 bases: TGCAGCGTTGAGACTAGCGGTTCCTACGAGCAGTACTTC.

Many counts were recorded for this clonotype. The chain has TRBV9 and TRBJ2-5, with no clear D. Germline V gene data show CDR1 as SGDLS and CDR2 as YYNGEE. With 0 bases removed from V and 5 bases from J, the gap between germline ends came to 14 bases. The CDR3 is 15 residues long. CDR3 loop: CASSVGVQAQETQYF. In DNA, the CDR3 is TGTGCCAGCAGCGTAGGGGTGCAGGCTCAGGAGACCCAGTACTTC.

This clonotype has a count of ten or more. V gene TRBV2 combines with J gene TRBJ2-2, with 7 bases fitting TRBD1. Unmatched junction bases numbered 1, after V lost 4 bases and J lost 2 bases. This CDR3 is 14 amino acids long. The germline CDR1 and CDR2 sequences are SNHLY and FYNNEI. The CDR3, as DNA: TGTGCCAGCAGTGGACAGGGAAACACCGGGGAGCTGTTTTTT. Translation: CASSGQGNTGELFF.

V and J are TRBV13 and TRBJ2-5; TRBD2 matches 10 bases. CDR1 PRHDT and CDR2 FYEKMQ come from the germline V gene (reference sequence). This CDR3 has 18 amino acids. Trimming took 2 bases from V and 3 from J; bases not matched to a gene: 12. For the CDR3, the DNA is TGTGCCAGCAGCTTAATTGCTAGCGGGAGCTGGAGGAAAGAGACCCAGTACTTC. Protein product: CASSLIASGSWRKETQYF. The variable domain in full, with the rest retrieved from reference TRBV13 and TRBJ2-5, is AAGVIQSPRHLIKEKRETATLKCYPIPRHDTVYWYQQGPGQDPQFLISFYEKMQSDKGSIPDRFSAQQFSDYHSELNMSSLELGDSALYFCASSLIASGSWRKETQYFGPGTRLLVL.

There are many counts of this clonotype. The junction differs from germline at one of its ends, possibly a read error. The V and J genes are TRBV5-1 and TRBJ2-5; TRBD2 agrees at 14 bases. Looked up from germline, CDR1 is SGHRS and CDR2 is YFSETQ. This CDR3 is built from 14 residues. The DNA of the CDR3 is TGTGCCAGCAGCGGGACTAGCGGGAGAGAGACCCAGTACTTC. It is translated as CASSGTSGRETQYF.

This clonotype came up many times. The chain recombines TRBV20-1 with TRBJ2-7, with 7 bases lining up with TRBD2. V was clipped by 6 bases and J by 7 bases; unmatched bases: 15. CDR1 and CDR2 (germline): DFQATT, SNEGSKA (reference sequence). This CDR3 contains 14 residues. In DNA form, the CDR3 reads TGCAGTGCACCCGTTGGGGGGAGGGCCTTTGAGCAGTACTTC. Amino acid sequence: CSAPVGGRAFEQYF.

This chain joins TRBV25-1 and TRBJ1-5; a possible D gene is TRBD1 (5 bases). The CDR3 spans 17 residues. Per the germline V gene, CDR1 is MGHDK and CDR2 is SYGVNS. Trimming took 4 bases from V and 0 from J, leaving 16 bases between them. The CDR3 nucleotides read TGTGCCAGCAGTGCTCCGAAGGGTGGGACTAGCAATCAGCCCCAGCATTTT. It translates to CASSAPKGGTSNQPQHF. The full variable domain, in which reference TRBV25-1 and TRBJ1-5 provide the parts outside the CDR3, is EADIYQTPRYLVIGTGKKITLECSQTMGHDKMYWYQQDPGMELHLIHYSYGVNSTEKGDLSSESTVSRIRTEHFPLTLESARPSHTSQYLCASSAPKGGTSNQPQHFGDGTRLSIL.

The DNA of the CDR3 is TGTGCCAGCAGTAGAACAGGGGAATCTGGAAACACCTTC. This codes for CASSRTGESGNTF. V is TRBV12-3 or TRBV12-4 and J is TRBJ1-2; 7 positions match TRBD1. After removal of 5 bases from V and 12 bases from J, the junction contained 12 bases not matched to a gene. The CDR3 contains 13 residues.

This clonotype was observed many times. The chain links TRBV6-4 to TRBJ2-2; no reliable D call. CDR1 and CDR2 (germline): MRHNA, SNTAGT. V was trimmed by 2 bases and J by 1 base, leaving 2 bases between them. The CDR3 is made up of 13 amino acids. The CDR3 coding sequence is TGTGCCAGCAGTGACGGGAACACCGGGGAGCTGTTTTTT. Its protein is CASSDGNTGELFF.